Listed below are T cell receptor beta chains from one sample, sequenced in a study of human T cells and chemical hapten exposure. Via MiXCR, TCRdb re-called the RACE reads, giving one row per CDR3 protein. The sample lists 150,000 to 200,000 distinct CDR3 sequences; 30% were seen once. The material sequenced was whole blood, taken in connection with sensitization to the hapten diphenylcyclopropenone (DPC). Receptor source: a woman aged 25 to 39 with alopecia areata. Some clones in this sample may be carry-over from other donors' samples. The conserved cysteine and the conserved F or W are not part of the CDR3 here. Size is omitted from some rows. Given values are once, few, many or a class for expanded clones.

v_gene: TRBV5-1
abundance: NA
CDR3aa: ASSSGQGREEQF

v_gene: TRBV28
abundance: NA
CDR3aa: ASAGGGAGIGELF

v_gene: TRBV10-3
abundance: NA
CDR3aa: AITKSTDNEQF

v_gene: TRBV15
abundance: NA
CDR3aa: ATSRDRWYEQY

v_gene: TRBV20-1
abundance: few
CDR3aa: SVSRGTGGELF

v_gene: TRBV6-5
abundance: NA
CDR3aa: ASRGAGAYNEQF

v_gene: TRBV7-3
abundance: NA
CDR3aa: ASSLQGTNTEAF

v_gene: TRBV11-2
abundance: few
CDR3aa: ASSLVRGGRAYHEQF

v_gene: TRBV4-3
abundance: NA
CDR3aa: ASSQGSGGDPYEQF

v_gene: TRBV28
abundance: NA
CDR3aa: ASSFNSRVYGYT

v_gene: TRBV5-1
abundance: once
CDR3aa: ASSYGGLYNEQF

v_gene: TRBV29-1
abundance: NA
CDR3aa: SVERAGGPEDTQY

v_gene: TRBV4-2
abundance: few
CDR3aa: ASSQQGGSYGYT

v_gene: TRBV20-1
abundance: NA
CDR3aa: SARDGASYNSPLH

v_gene: TRBV27
abundance: NA
CDR3aa: ASEGSLTPGELF

v_gene: TRBV2
abundance: few
CDR3aa: ASSKGTGEVKLF

v_gene: TRBV11-2
abundance: few
CDR3aa: ASSFLGNEKLF

v_gene: TRBV6-2/TRBV6-3
abundance: NA
CDR3aa: ASSSSGEQY

v_gene: TRBV10-3
abundance: NA
CDR3aa: AIRPGLAGKGAANEQF

v_gene: TRBV27
abundance: few
CDR3aa: ASSSQGPWNYEQY

v_gene: TRBV7-2
abundance: once
CDR3aa: ASSLVFEANTQY

v_gene: TRBV12-3/TRBV12-4
abundance: many
CDR3aa: ASSLGSNYGYT

v_gene: TRBV3-1
abundance: NA
CDR3aa: ASSGTGEALH

v_gene: TRBV10-3
abundance: few
CDR3aa: AITRLVGDGYT

v_gene: TRBV20-1
abundance: NA
CDR3aa: SAKLVTEAF

v_gene: TRBV27
abundance: NA
CDR3aa: ASSARQITEAF

v_gene: TRBV2
abundance: few
CDR3aa: ASSRSGLHNSPLH

v_gene: TRBV4-3
abundance: few
CDR3aa: ASSQNPSKGTYGYT

v_gene: TRBV2
abundance: NA
CDR3aa: ASSELQQGWTKNIQY

v_gene: TRBV2
abundance: NA
CDR3aa: ASRPRDIRDNSPLH

v_gene: TRBV20-1
abundance: NA
CDR3aa: SARLNRGLEPQH

v_gene: TRBV10-3
abundance: once
CDR3aa: AISVPGANVLT

v_gene: TRBV6-1
abundance: many
CDR3aa: ASSLGGQVYGYT

v_gene: TRBV20-1
abundance: NA
CDR3aa: SALRRKKAEAF

v_gene: TRBV28
abundance: few
CDR3aa: ASGSWSYEQY

v_gene: TRBV4-2
abundance: NA
CDR3aa: ASSQAQGAPNTEAF

v_gene: TRBV20-1
abundance: few
CDR3aa: SAHRGSTDTQY

v_gene: TRBV20-1
abundance: few
CDR3aa: SAREGQSYGYT

v_gene: TRBV20-1
abundance: NA
CDR3aa: SANRDRDTTNEKLF

v_gene: TRBV11-2
abundance: NA
CDR3aa: ASSIQQGAEQY

v_gene: TRBV28
abundance: NA
CDR3aa: ASRGTALRATEAF

v_gene: TRBV20-1
abundance: few
CDR3aa: SARGSGNTIY

v_gene: TRBV28
abundance: few
CDR3aa: ASSLDQKLAGSYEQY

v_gene: TRBV10-3
abundance: NA
CDR3aa: AINQGTGELF

v_gene: TRBV6-6
abundance: NA
CDR3aa: ASSYSNVGRSYEQY

v_gene: TRBV28
abundance: once
CDR3aa: ASSERKGAENQPQH

v_gene: TRBV5-8
abundance: NA
CDR3aa: ASSLGVLSTDTQY

v_gene: TRBV28
abundance: many
CDR3aa: ASSSGANVLT

v_gene: TRBV7-2
abundance: few
CDR3aa: ASSGGQGFIST

v_gene: TRBV29-1
abundance: once
CDR3aa: SAGQAANYGYT

v_gene: TRBV7-2
abundance: NA
CDR3aa: ASSLVGRSDTQY

v_gene: TRBV4-1
abundance: NA
CDR3aa: ASSLQARGKTEAF

v_gene: TRBV10-3
abundance: NA
CDR3aa: AIMGGGGLNTEAF

v_gene: TRBV20-1
abundance: NA
CDR3aa: SAGDTRKENIQY